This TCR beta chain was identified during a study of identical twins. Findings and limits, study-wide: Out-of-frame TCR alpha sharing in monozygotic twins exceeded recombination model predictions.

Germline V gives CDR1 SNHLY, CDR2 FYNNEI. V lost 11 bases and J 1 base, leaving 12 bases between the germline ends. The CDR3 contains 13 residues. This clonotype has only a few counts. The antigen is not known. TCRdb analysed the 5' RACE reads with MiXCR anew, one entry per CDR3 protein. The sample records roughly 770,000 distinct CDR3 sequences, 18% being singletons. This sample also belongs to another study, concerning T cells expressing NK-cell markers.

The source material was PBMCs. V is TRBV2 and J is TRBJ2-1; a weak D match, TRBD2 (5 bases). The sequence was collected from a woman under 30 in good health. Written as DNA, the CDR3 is TGTGCCGGGATTGGACTGTCCTACAATGAGCAGTTCTTC. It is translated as CAGIGLSYNEQFF.